The 27 T cell receptor beta chains below all came from one sample that was sequenced in a study of glioma-infiltrating T cells. TCR alpha and beta CDR3 regions were amplified from RNA using iRepertoire nested multiplex PCR. TCRdb recomputed calls from the multiplex PCR reads with MiXCR, one row per CDR3 protein. The sample consists of roughly 20,000 distinct CDR3 sequences, about 26% of them appearing once. Input material: glioma tissue, nonneoplastic brain tissue, or PBMCs (not recorded which). These receptors were obtained from a human donor with low-grade glioma or glioblastoma, undergoing nonglioma brain surgery, or in good health (not recorded which).

This clonotype was seen only once. This could be a read error, since a much larger clone is one nucleotide away. This chain joins TRBV7-9 and TRBJ1-1, with a possible D match to TRBD1 (6 bases). Germline CDR1 SEHNR, CDR2 FQNEAQ (reference sequence). This CDR3 region has 15 residues. CDR3 DNA sequence: TGTGCCCGCAGCGCCACAGGGATGGGATACACTGAAGCTTTCTTT. Translated, it gives CARSATGMGYTEAFF.

The chain links TRBV6-2 or TRBV6-3 to TRBJ2-1, with unresolved D. The V gene's germline CDR1 is MNHEY and CDR2 SVGEGT. This CDR3 is built from 11 residues. The V end lost 7 bases, the J end lost 6 bases, and 7 bases lay between the germline ends. The CDR3 region has the DNA TGTGCCAGCAAAGCCGGCAATGAGCAGTTCTTC. This gives the protein CASKAGNEQFF.

The sample holds many counts of this clonotype. V gene TRBV6-1 combines with J gene TRBJ2-3, with TRBD2 matching over 7 bases. The germline V gene has CDR1 MNHNS and CDR2 SASEGT. This CDR3 contains 15 residues. V gave up 5 bases and J gave up 8 bases; unmatched junction bases: 13. The DNA for the CDR3 is TGTGCCAGCAGTTATGGACTAGTTCCCCAGGGTACGCAGTATTTT. Residues: CASSYGLVPQGTQYF.

In the case of this clonotype: A read error is possible here, since a much larger clone lies one base away. The chain uses TRBV6-1 and TRBJ1-2; D might be TRBD1 (6 bases). Deletions cut 6 bases from V and 2 bases from J, with 13 bases between. The CDR3 contains 14 residues. Germline CDR1 MNHNS, CDR2 SASEGT. DNA of the CDR3: TGTGCCAGCAGCCGGGACATTAAAAACTATGGCTACACCTTC. It specifies CASSRDIKNYGYTF.

This chain joins TRBV19 and TRBJ1-5, with D hard to call. V was cut by 7 bases and J by 2 bases, with 15 bases left in between. The CDR3 covers 15 residues. CDR1 and CDR2 (germline): LNHDA, SQIVND (reference sequence). The CDR3, as DNA: TGTGCCAGTATTCTATCACATGAGGGCAATCAGCCCCAGCATTTT. This codes for CASILSHEGNQPQHF.

Many counts were recorded for this clonotype. The V gene is TRBV6-6, the J gene TRBJ2-7; tentative D call: TRBD2 (6 bases). Trimming removed 2 bases from V and 6 bases from J, with 17 bases in between. CDR3 size: 15 residues. CDR1 and CDR2 (germline): MNHNY, SVGAGI (reference sequence). The CDR3 loop reads CASSYGGGSFGEQYF. As DNA, the CDR3 is TGTGCCAGCAGTTACGGGGGAGGAAGCTTCGGCGAGCAGTACTTC.

On this clonotype: This may be a read error: a much more frequent sequence differs by one nucleotide. The chain links TRBV6-1 to TRBJ2-5; maybe TRBD1 (6 bases). This CDR3 contains 15 residues. The V gene's germline CDR1 is MNHNS and CDR2 SASEGT. Trimming removed 6 bases from V and 4 bases from J, with 18 bases in between. CDR3 DNA sequence: TGTGCCAGCAGAGAACAGGGTTTCATCCCAGAGACCCAGTACTTC. Translating gives CASREQGFIPETQYF.

This clonotype came up a few times. The CDR3 bases are TGTGCCAGCAGCTTAGGGGAGAGACGCTACACCTTC. Its translation is CASSLGERRYTF. The chain recombines TRBV7-9 with TRBJ1-2; no clear D gene. The ends were cut back, 1 base at V and 9 bases at J, with 9 bases in the middle. The germline gives CDR1 SEHNR, CDR2 FQNEAQ (reference sequence). CDR3 length: 12 residues.

This clonotype came up a few times. This chain joins TRBV12-3 or TRBV12-4 and TRBJ2-7, with a possible D match to TRBD1 (6 bases). V lost 6 bases, J lost 4 bases, and 13 bases lay in between. The CDR3 is 13 residues long. The CDR3 DNA sequence: TGTGCCAGCAGCACCGGGACAAAATACGAGCAGTACTTC. Its translation is CASSTGTKYEQYF.

This clonotype has ten or more counts. V is TRBV20-1 and J is TRBJ2-3, with 8 bases that match TRBD2. J was trimmed by 3 bases and V by 6 bases; bases with no gene match: 14. The germline CDR1 and CDR2 sequences are DFQATT and SNEGSKA (reference sequence). CDR3 length: 16 residues. CDR3 in amino acids: CSASKAGSGDTDTQYF. The CDR3 DNA follows: TGCAGTGCGTCAAAGGCGGGTAGCGGGGATACAGATACGCAGTATTTT.

This clonotype was seen only a few times. The chain has TRBV18 and TRBJ1-1; no reliable D call. Germline V gives CDR1 KGHSH, CDR2 LQKENI. The ends were cut back, 3 bases at V and 1 base at J, with 12 bases in the middle. This CDR3 spans 15 amino acids. The CDR3 loop reads CASSPRPRPNTEAFF. In nucleotides, the CDR3 is TGTGCCAGCTCACCCCGGCCACGTCCGAACACTGAAGCTTTCTTT.

The table lists this clonotype with many counts. The chain uses TRBV7-3 and TRBJ1-1; D is undetermined. The CDR3 totals 15 residues. V was shortened by 5 bases and J by 3 bases, with 16 bases between the two germline ends. Germline V gives CDR1 SGHTA, CDR2 FQGTGA. The CDR3 loop is CASSLHGVGDTEAFF. DNA of the CDR3: TGTGCCAGCAGCCTCCATGGGGTGGGCGACACTGAAGCTTTCTTT.

Many counts were recorded for this clonotype. The gene calls are TRBV7-9 and TRBJ2-7; 7 positions match TRBD2. This CDR3 has 15 residues. The V and J ends lost 6 bases and 2 bases, in that order; junction bases with no gene match: 10. Germline V gives CDR1 SEHNR, CDR2 FQNEAQ (reference sequence). The CDR3 sequence: CASSDGREPPYEQYF. CDR3 coding DNA: TGTGCCAGCAGTGATGGGAGGGAACCTCCCTACGAGCAGTACTTC.

This clonotype came up many times. The CDR3 region has the DNA TGTGCCAGCAGCTTAGTGGCAAGTCAGCCCCAGCATTTT. This gives the protein CASSLVASQPQHF. The rearrangement uses TRBV7-9 and TRBJ1-5; D unresolved. The CDR3 covers 13 residues. CDR1 and CDR2 from the germline V gene are SEHNR and FQNEAQ (reference sequence). The V gene lost 1 base and the J gene lost 6 bases, with 7 bases spanning the gap.

This clonotype was detected a few times. The chain is built from TRBV7-9 and TRBJ2-1; D is uncertain. V lost 4 bases to trimming and J lost 1 base, with 23 bases between them. CDR3 length: 19 amino acids. Germline CDR1 SEHNR, CDR2 FQNEAQ (reference sequence). CDR3 sequence: CASSSEPSESAGSYNEQFF. The CDR3 DNA reads as TGTGCCAGCAGCTCCGAACCCTCTGAAAGCGCCGGATCCTACAATGAGCAGTTCTTC.

A few counts support this clonotype. The rearrangement links TRBV7-2 to TRBJ2-7; 11 bases align to TRBD1. The CDR3 length is 15 residues. The germline CDR1 and CDR2 sequences are SGHTA and FQGNSA. V shed 1 base and J 3 bases; nucleotides not matched to a gene: 2. The CDR3 nucleotides read TGTGCCAGCAGCTTAGGGACAGGGGGCTTCTACGAGCAGTACTTC. Amino acids: CASSLGTGGFYEQYF.

Regarding this clonotype: An end of the junction differs from the germline gene, which may be a read error. The DNA for the CDR3 is TGTGCCATCAGAAGCCCAGGGGGCTCCTACGAGCATTACTTC. It codes for CAIRSPGGSYEHYF. The chain has TRBV10-3 and TRBJ2-7, with 8 bases fitting TRBD1. The CDR3 is 14 amino acids. The germline V gene has CDR1 ENHRY and CDR2 SYGVKD.

As to this clonotype: Being one base from a much bigger clone, this may be a read error. The rearrangement links TRBV6-1 to TRBJ2-1; TRBD2 might be the D (5 bases). V was cut by 6 bases and J by 1 base, with 16 bases left in between. Germline CDR1 reads MNHNS; CDR2 reads SASEGT. This CDR3 region has 16 residues. CDR3 coding DNA: TGTGCCAGCAGAAGGCCCGGGGTGGTATCCTACAATGAGCAGTTCTTC. Protein: CASRRPGVVSYNEQFF.

In this sample, this clonotype is medium-sized (0.01 to 0.1%). CDR3 DNA sequence: TGTGCCAGCACCCCGAGGCAGAACACTGAAGCTTTCTTT. The encoded protein is CASTPRQNTEAFF. The chain carries TRBV6-1 and TRBJ1-1; D unresolved. The germline gives CDR1 MNHNS, CDR2 SASEGT. The CDR3 has 13 amino acids. V lost 7 bases and J lost 1, with 10 bases in between.

This clonotype is deemed medium-sized. The chain joins TRBV6-2 or TRBV6-3 to TRBJ1-1; no reliable D call. This CDR3 is built from 12 residues. The V gene's germline CDR1 is MNHEY and CDR2 SVGEGT. Trimming cost V 2 bases and J 8 bases, with 9 bases left between them. The CDR3 DNA reads as TGTGCCAGCAGTTACGGACGGAAAGAAGCTTTCTTT. As protein: CASSYGRKEAFF.

This clonotype was seen at least ten times. The rearrangement joins TRBV6-1 to TRBJ2-5; D ambiguous. Between the trimmed V and J ends, which lost 5 bases and 4 bases, there was a span of 11 bases. Germline CDR1 reads MNHNS; CDR2 reads SASEGT. This CDR3 has 13 amino acids. The CDR3 nucleotides are TGTGCCAGCAGTTGGGGATCCTCAGAGACCCAGTACTTC. Translating gives CASSWGSSETQYF.

This clonotype has at least ten counts. This chain joins TRBV6-1 and TRBJ2-3; D unresolved. Germline lookup yields CDR1 MNHNS and CDR2 SASEGT. Trimming cost V 5 bases and J 2 bases, with 14 bases left between them. The CDR3 totals 15 residues. This CDR3 reads CASSTRPGHTDTQYF. The DNA for the CDR3 is TGTGCCAGCAGTACTCGTCCGGGCCACACAGATACGCAGTATTTT.

With regard to this clonotype: A much bigger clone sits one base away, suggesting this may be a read error. CDR3 loop: CASSSEGNGEDTQYF. Here the CDR3 DNA reads TGTGCCAGCAGCTCCGAGGGTAACGGGGAGGATACGCAGTATTTT. This chain links TRBV7-9 with TRBJ2-3, with D tentatively TRBD2 (5 bases). The CDR3 covers 15 residues. V was cut by 4 bases and J by 6 bases, with 17 bases left in between. Looked up from germline, CDR1 is SEHNR and CDR2 is FQNEAQ (reference sequence). Filled out from reference TRBV7-9 and TRBJ2-3, the complete variable domain reads DTGVSQNPRHKITKRGQNVTFRCDPISEHNRLYWYRQTLGQGPEFLTYFQNEAQLEKSRLLSDRFSAERPKGSFSTLEIQRTEQGDSAMYLCASSSEGNGEDTQYFGPGTRLTVL.

The rearrangement uses TRBV6-2 or TRBV6-3 and TRBJ1-4; 8 positions agree with TRBD1. The V and J ends lost 6 bases and 2 bases, in that order; junction bases with no gene match: 5. Germline lookup yields CDR1 MNHEY and CDR2 SVGEGT. This CDR3 is built from 15 residues. The CDR3 DNA is TGTGCCAGCAGGGGACAGGTTATTACTAATGAAAAACTGTTTTTT. Translation: CASRGQVITNEKLFF.

This clonotype was seen many times. The rearrangement joins TRBV4-1 to TRBJ1-2, with D possibly matching TRBD1 (5 bases). Germline CDR1 MGHRA, CDR2 YSYEKL. This CDR3 has 15 residues. V shed 2 bases and J shed 3 bases, with 13 bases lying between them. The CDR3 reads CASSQMIGAYYGYTF. The CDR3, as DNA: TGCGCCAGCAGCCAAATGATCGGGGCCTACTATGGCTACACCTTC.

At least ten counts were recorded for this clonotype. The gene calls are TRBV27 and TRBJ1-4; 8 bases map to TRBD1. Germline values: CDR1 MNHEY, CDR2 SMNVEV (reference sequence). The V segment lost 3 bases and the J segment 6 bases; nucleotides outside the gene matches: 6. The CDR3 has 15 amino acids. The DNA of the CDR3 is TGTGCCAGCAGTTTTTTCGGACAGGGATATGAAAAACTGTTTTTT. Translation: CASSFFGQGYEKLFF.

This clonotype was found many times. This chain joins TRBV27 and TRBJ2-5; D is undetermined. The CDR3 runs to 15 residues. Germline assignment: CDR1 MNHEY and CDR2 SMNVEV (reference sequence). Trimming removed 5 bases from V and 4 bases from J, with 17 bases in between. As DNA, the CDR3 is TGTGCCAGCAGTCCTAACCAGAGACGGAGAGAGACCCAGTACTTC. The encoded protein is CASSPNQRRRETQYF.